These 13 T cell receptor beta chains were sequenced from one sample in a study of fetal regulatory T cell absence and autoimmunity. Generated by immunoSEQ multiplex PCR, the TCRdb table keeps only in-frame clones and is missing some. Of approximately 49,000 clones in the sample, about 80% are singletons; the top ten hold 0.4% to 0.45%. Sample: cord blood. All receptors come from a newborn boy with IPEX syndrome.

The gene calls are TRBV6-6 and TRBJ1-1, with 7 bases identical to TRBD1. Germline CDR1 MNHNY, CDR2 SVGAGI (reference sequence). There are 14 residues in the CDR3. Trimming cost V 2 bases and J 11 bases; bases outside gene matches: 11. The DNA for the CDR3 is TGTGCCAGCAGTTACCCCGGGACAGCCTCGGCTGCTTTCTTT. This sequence encodes CASSYPGTASAAFF.

J is TRBJ2-7 and V is TRBV23-1; D is possibly TRBD1 or TRBD2 (5 bases each). TRBV23-1 is known as an ORF, though its function is uncertain. Trimming stripped 2 bases from V and 0 bases from J, with 14 bases between. The CDR3 extends over 16 amino acids. Here the CDR3 DNA reads TGCGCCAGCAGTCAAGTAAATAAGGGGACCTCCTACGAGCAGTACTTC. Translating it yields CASSQVNKGTSYEQYF.

This clone was detected a few times. V gene TRBV27 combines with J gene TRBJ1-2; 7 nucleotides line up with TRBD1. Germline CDR1 reads MNHEY; CDR2 reads SMNVEV (reference sequence). J lost 4 bases, V lost 5 bases, and 10 bases had no gene match. The CDR3 contains 15 residues. In DNA form, the CDR3 reads TGTGCCAGCAGTCCTACTTGGGACAGCCCCTATGGCTACACCTTC. Translation: CASSPTWDSPYGYTF.

This CDR3 is CASSIDGGHQPQHF. CDR3 DNA sequence: TGTGCCAGTAGTATAGACGGAGGGCATCAGCCCCAGCATTTT. The gene calls are TRBV19 and TRBJ1-5; D is uncertain. CDR1 and CDR2 from the germline V gene are LNHDA and SQIVND (reference sequence). The CDR3 spans 14 residues. V was pared by 0 bases and J by 5 bases, with 8 bases between.

The V and J genes are TRBV7-2 and TRBJ1-5, with D tentatively TRBD1 (6 bases). The CDR3 is made up of 14 amino acids. Trimming stripped 2 bases from V and 2 bases from J, with 7 bases between. Germline assignment: CDR1 SGHTA and CDR2 FQGNSA. The CDR3 is CASSLRQGNQPQHF. DNA of the CDR3: TGTGCCAGCAGCTTACGACAGGGCAATCAGCCCCAGCATTTT.

The chain couples TRBV9 to TRBJ1-6; possible D gene TRBD1, 5 bases. The length of the CDR3 is 16 residues. The V end lost 0 bases, the J end lost 0 bases, and 7 bases lay between the germline ends. Germline lookup yields CDR1 SGDLS and CDR2 YYNGEE. The CDR3: CASSVEGSSYNSPLHF. CDR3 sequence (DNA): TGTGCCAGCAGCGTAGAGGGGAGCTCCTATAATTCACCCCTCCACTTT.

V is TRBV9 and J is TRBJ1-4; no firm D call. The CDR3 spans 15 residues. V was clipped by 0 bases and J by 6 bases, with 12 bases between them. Germline loops: CDR1 SGDLS, CDR2 YYNGEE. The CDR3 protein is CASSVAGREDEKLFF. CDR3 in DNA: TGTGCCAGCAGCGTAGCGGGTAGGGAAGATGAAAAACTGTTTTTT.

The chain joins TRBV7-2 to TRBJ1-4; a weak D match, TRBD1 (6 bases). Germline V gives CDR1 SGHTA, CDR2 FQGNSA. The CDR3 consists of 15 residues. V lost 5 bases and J lost 6, with 16 bases in between. CDR3 nucleotide sequence: TGTGCCAGCAGCGTTAGGGGGGATGGTTATGAAAAACTGTTTTTT. This gives the protein CASSVRGDGYEKLFF. The full variable domain, rest sourced from reference TRBV7-2 and TRBJ1-4, is GAGVSQSPSNKVTEKGKDVELRCDPISGHTALYWYRQSLGQGLEFLIYFQGNSAPDKSGLPSDRFSAERTGGSVSTLTIQRTQQEDSAVYLCASSVRGDGYEKLFFGSGTQLSVL.

The chain uses TRBV19 and TRBJ1-2, with 8 bases matching TRBD1. V trimming: 5 bases; J trimming: 0 bases; junction bases outside the gene matches: 11. Germline assignment: CDR1 LNHDA and CDR2 SQIVND (reference sequence). The CDR3 runs 17 residues. This CDR3 is CASSSRTGSAPNYGYTF. For the CDR3, the DNA is TGTGCCAGTAGTTCCCGGACAGGGTCGGCCCCTAACTATGGCTACACCTTC.

This sequence joins TRBV7-2 and TRBJ1-2, with TRBD1 as a possible D gene (5 bases). CDR1 SGHTA and CDR2 FQGNSA come from the germline V gene. The CDR3 has 14 residues. The ends were cut back, 3 bases at V and 2 bases at J, with 10 bases in the middle. The CDR3, as DNA: TGTGCCAGCAGCTTTCCCGCAGGGAACTATGGCTACACCTTC. It is translated as CASSFPAGNYGYTF.

The count of this clone is one. The chain has TRBV6-5 and TRBJ2-7; maybe TRBD1 (5 bases). The CDR3 extends over 14 amino acids. Per germline, CDR1 MNHEY and CDR2 SVGAGI. The V end lost 6 bases, the J end lost 3 bases, and 15 bases lay between the germline ends. DNA for the CDR3: TGTGCCAGCAGGCCCTTTCAGGGAAACTACGAGCAGTACTTC. This encodes CASRPFQGNYEQYF.

This clone was seen only a few times. V usage is TRBV5-1 and J usage is TRBJ2-7; 8 nucleotides line up with TRBD2. This CDR3 comprises 13 residues. Germline values: CDR1 SGHRS, CDR2 YFSETQ. The V gene end was trimmed by 4 bases and the J gene end by 2 bases; junction bases not matched to a gene: 2. CDR3 amino acids: CASSTGLAYEQYF. The DNA of the CDR3 is TGCGCCAGCAGCACGGGACTAGCCTACGAGCAGTACTTC.

The rearrangement joins TRBV11-2 to TRBJ1-5; no reliable D call. CDR3 length: 14 residues. In germline, CDR1 is SGHAT, CDR2 FQNNGV. Trimming removed 3 bases from V and 1 base from J, with 7 bases in between. The CDR3: CASSLTYSNQPQHF. The CDR3 DNA reads TGTGCCAGCAGCTTGACTTACAGCAATCAGCCCCAGCATTTT.